Listed here is a single T cell receptor beta chain. Its cognate antigen is unknown. Germline-derived CDR1 and CDR2 are PRHDT and FYEKMQ (reference sequence). The CDR3 contains 15 residues. V lost 0 bases, J lost 4 bases, and 9 bases lay in between. This sample was taken from a study of cytomegalovirus exposure and HLA in healthy donors. Points from the study as a whole: Equally common other TCR beta chains were less clonally expanded than HLA-associated ones, a later analysis found.

The PCR used 60 Vbeta and 13 Jbeta primers. Sequencing was performed with immunoSEQ multiplex PCR; in TCRdb, only in-frame clones are kept and a portion is missing. The sample shows about 190,000 clones, 82% of them seen only once. There were likely unrecorded immune exposures, though donors were nominally healthy when sampled. The material sequenced was PBMCs. The V and J genes are TRBV13 and TRBJ2-2; D not resolved. The source is a woman under 30 in good health and CMV-seronegative. The chain's CDR3 is CASSLGLLVTGELFF. The CDR3 nucleotides read TGTGCCAGCAGCTTAGGCCTCCTAGTCACCGGGGAGCTGTTTTTT.